What follows are 20 T cell receptor beta chains derived from one specimen sequenced in a study of neurological immune-mediated disorders. From the 5' RACE reads, TCRdb called clonotypes with MiXCR, one entry per CDR3 protein. The sample records more than 40,000 distinct CDR3 sequences, approximately 3% being singletons. Specimen: PBMCs. Receptors originate from a woman aged 45-60 years with multiple sclerosis.

This clonotype was detected many times. The chain recombines TRBV6-6 with TRBJ2-1; 8 bases match TRBD2. Germline CDR1 and CDR2: MNHNY and SVGAGI (reference sequence). V dropped 6 bases and J dropped 10; count of bases not matched to a gene: 14. This CDR3 has 15 amino acids. CDR3 nucleotides: TGTGCCAGCAGATTAACTAGCGGACGGGATAGAGAGCAGTTCTTC. This sequence encodes CASRLTSGRDREQFF.

This clonotype occurred many times. The chain uses TRBV7-2 and TRBJ2-3; D might be TRBD2 (7 bases). The V gene's germline CDR1 is SGHTA and CDR2 FQGNSA. CDR3 length: 14 amino acids. The V end lost 1 base, the J end lost 3 bases, and 8 bases lay between the germline ends. The chain's CDR3 is CASSLEGGTDTQYF. The CDR3 DNA follows: TGTGCCAGCAGCTTAGAGGGGGGGACAGATACGCAGTATTTT.

This clonotype was seen ten or more times. DNA for the CDR3: TGCAGTGCTAGAGATCGGAGGGACGTCTCCTACGAGCAGTACTTC. It encodes CSARDRRDVSYEQYF. The chain recombines TRBV20-1 with TRBJ2-7; maybe TRBD2 (6 bases). Germline CDR1 and CDR2: DFQATT and SNEGSKA (reference sequence). V was pared by 0 bases and J by 0 bases, with 12 bases between. The CDR3 loop spans 15 amino acids.

This clonotype was picked up many times. V gene TRBV7-9 combines with J gene TRBJ1-2; D is uncertain. V was pared by 2 bases and J by 4 bases, with 8 bases between. The CDR3 length is 13 residues. From germline, CDR1 is SEHNR and CDR2 FQNEAQ (reference sequence). CDR3 in DNA: TGTGCCAGCAGCTTATCTTTGCCCTATGGCTACACCTTC. Its translation: CASSLSLPYGYTF. Using reference TRBV7-9 and TRBJ1-2 for the parts outside the CDR3, the full variable domain is DTGVSQNPRHKITKRGQNVTFRCDPISEHNRLYWYRQTLGQGPEFLTYFQNEAQLEKSRLLSDRFSAERPKGSFSTLEIQRTEQGDSAMYLCASSLSLPYGYTFGSGTRLTVV.

This clonotype came up many times. This chain links TRBV2 with TRBJ2-2; D is unresolved. CDR1 and CDR2 (germline): SNHLY, FYNNEI. CDR3 size: 13 residues. V was trimmed by 9 bases and J by 8 bases, leaving 16 bases between them. CDR3: CASLNLRSGELFF. In DNA, the CDR3 is TGTGCCAGTCTTAACCTGCGTAGTGGGGAGCTGTTTTTT.

This clonotype was counted many times. The V gene is TRBV20-1, the J gene TRBJ2-5, with 8 bases lining up with TRBD1. Per germline, CDR1 DFQATT and CDR2 SNEGSKA (reference sequence). This CDR3 has 14 residues. Trimming cost V 5 bases and J 5 bases; bases outside gene matches: 10. The CDR3 spells CSAGATGATETQYF. The CDR3 nucleotides read TGCAGTGCTGGGGCGACAGGGGCCACGGAGACCCAGTACTTC.

This chain connects TRBV9 to TRBJ2-3, with D uncertain. Germline CDR1 and CDR2: SGDLS and YYNGEE. This CDR3 has 13 amino acids. V lost 2 bases, J lost 5 bases, and 9 bases lay in between. The CDR3, as DNA: TGTGCCAGCAGCGTGGGGAACCAAGATACGCAGTATTTT. Residues: CASSVGNQDTQYF. Full variable domain (rest looked up from reference TRBV9 and TRBJ2-3): DSGVTQTPKHLITATGQRVTLRCSPRSGDLSVYWYQQSLDQGLQFLIQYYNGEERAKGNILERFSAQQFPDLHSELNLSSLELGDSALYFCASSVGNQDTQYFGPGTRLTVL.

This clonotype was observed many times. The J gene is TRBJ2-2, the V gene TRBV20-1; 14 bases agree with TRBD2. Germline values: CDR1 DFQATT, CDR2 SNEGSKA (reference sequence). The V segment lost 6 bases and the J segment 2 bases; nucleotides outside the gene matches: 5. CDR3 length: 16 residues. Here the CDR3 reads CSARTSGRLNTGELFF. The CDR3 coding sequence is TGCAGTGCCCGGACTAGCGGGAGGTTAAACACCGGGGAGCTGTTTTTT.

This clonotype was found a few times. The CDR3 carries no conserved terminal phenylalanine or tryptophan, so it likely arises from a read error. This chain uses TRBV5-1 with TRBJ2-1, with 9 bases aligning to TRBD2. This CDR3 has 15 amino acids. Germline loops: CDR1 SGHRS, CDR2 YFSETQ. J was trimmed by 7 bases and V by 4 bases; bases with no gene match: 9. CDR3 sequence (DNA): TGCGCCAGCAGCCTATTAGCGGGAGTGGGTAATGAGCAGTTCAAC. Its protein is CASSLLAGVGNEQFN.

This clonotype was detected many times. V is TRBV12-3 or TRBV12-4 and J is TRBJ1-2; D uncertain. V lost 5 bases and J 3 bases, leaving 19 bases between the germline ends. This CDR3 is built from 16 residues. CDR3 residues: CASSAAAGPPDYGYTF. The DNA of the CDR3 is TGTGCCAGCAGTGCAGCGGCCGGGCCCCCCGACTATGGCTACACCTTC.

The sample holds many counts of this clonotype. This rearrangement joins TRBV12-3 or TRBV12-4 to TRBJ1-3, with a possible D match to TRBD1 (5 bases). The CDR3 totals 16 residues. The ends were cut back, 3 bases at V and 1 base at J, with 13 bases in the middle. CDR3 nucleotide sequence: TGTGCCAGCAGTTTTGGTGTCGGGGGATCTGGAAACACCATATATTTT. Translating it yields CASSFGVGGSGNTIYF.

This clonotype has just a few counts. The rearrangement links TRBV20-1 to TRBJ2-5; the match to TRBD2 covers 7 bases. The CDR3 is made up of 14 amino acids. The germline V gene encodes CDR1 DFQATT and CDR2 SNEGSKA (reference sequence). Trimming cost V 5 bases and J 4 bases; bases outside gene matches: 10. In nucleotides, the CDR3 is TGCAGTGCTGTCGGGCGGGAGCTTTTAGAGACCCAGTACTTC. Translated: CSAVGRELLETQYF.

In its sample, this clonotype was seen many times. The J gene is TRBJ2-5, the V gene TRBV20-1, with D possibly being TRBD1 (5 bases). This CDR3 region has 13 residues. The V gene lost 1 base and the J gene lost 5 bases, with 11 bases spanning the gap. The germline V gene encodes CDR1 DFQATT and CDR2 SNEGSKA (reference sequence). The CDR3 is CSARGGIAETQYF. The CDR3 DNA sequence: TGCAGTGCTAGAGGGGGCATTGCGGAGACCCAGTACTTC.

Many counts were recorded for this clonotype. The V call is TRBV12-3 or TRBV12-4, the J call TRBJ2-3; 8 bases match TRBD2. Trimming cost V 7 bases and J 3 bases; bases outside gene matches: 3. This CDR3 is built from 13 residues. The CDR3 here is CASMASGTDTQYF. The CDR3 nucleotides are TGTGCCAGCATGGCTAGCGGGACAGATACGCAGTATTTT.

Ten or more counts support this clonotype. V gene TRBV12-3 or TRBV12-4 combines with J gene TRBJ1-1, with TRBD1 identical over 11 bases. The junction had 7 bases not matched to a gene; V was cut back by 3 bases and J by 1 base. The CDR3 length is 17 residues. Written as DNA, the CDR3 is TGTGCCAGCAGTTTGGGGACAGGGGGGATGGGGAACACTGAAGCTTTCTTT. Its translation is CASSLGTGGMGNTEAFF.

This clonotype was recorded at least ten times. The gene calls are TRBV7-9 and TRBJ2-6; either TRBD1 or TRBD2 may supply D (5 bases each). Germline V CDR1 and CDR2: SEHNR, FQNEAQ (reference sequence). The length of the CDR3 is 17 residues. V gave up 7 bases and J gave up 0 bases, with 16 bases separating them. The CDR3 coding sequence is TGTGCCAGCATCTCGACAGTGCGGGCCTCTGGGGCCAACGTCCTGACTTTC. It is translated as CASISTVRASGANVLTF.

This clonotype was observed at least ten times. CDR3 nucleotides: TGCGCCAGCAGTATTGTGACGAATGAGCAGTTCTTC. Protein: CASSIVTNEQFF. This chain uses TRBV5-1 with TRBJ2-1; D is uncertain. Trimming shortened V by 5 bases and J by 7 bases, and 10 bases separated the two germline ends. This CDR3 has 12 amino acids. The germline CDR1 and CDR2 sequences are SGHRS and YFSETQ.

Ten or more counts support this clonotype. The CDR3 DNA reads TGTGCCAGCAGCCCGGAGAGCCGAGAGACCCAGTACTTC. It translates to CASSPESRETQYF. J is TRBJ2-5 and V is TRBV4-2, with unresolved D. Germline CDR1 and CDR2: LGHNA and YNFKEQ. The CDR3 runs 13 residues. V was cut by 4 bases and J by 4 bases, with 10 bases left in between.

This clonotype has ten or more counts. The chain's CDR3 is CASSFIDRIYGYTF. CDR3 in DNA: TGTGCCAGCAGTTTTATCGACAGAATCTATGGCTACACCTTC. The chain has TRBV12-3 or TRBV12-4 and TRBJ1-2, with D perhaps TRBD1 (5 bases). This CDR3 has 14 residues. Trimming removed 3 bases from V and 4 bases from J, with 12 bases in between.

This clonotype was counted at least ten times. This rearrangement joins TRBV2 to TRBJ2-5; 9 bases fit TRBD2. The V segment lost 5 bases and the J segment 3 bases; nucleotides outside the gene matches: 16. Germline V lookup: CDR1 SNHLY, CDR2 FYNNEI. This CDR3 contains 18 residues. The CDR3 sequence: CASSSPDRTSVGEETQYF. The CDR3 nucleotides read TGTGCCAGCAGTAGTCCCGACAGGACTAGCGTAGGGGAAGAGACCCAGTACTTC.